The 7 T cell receptor beta chains below come from one sample, sequenced in a study of tumor-infiltrating lymphocytes in localized non-small cell lung cancer. The data were produced by immunoSEQ multiplex PCR, yet TCRdb's version contains in-frame clones alone and is incomplete. Counted here are approximately 3,000 clones, 50% to 55% occurring once; the ten biggest clones make up about 10%. The sequencing sample was made of uninvolved lung tissue not adjacent to the tumor. Every receptor here comes from a human donor with non-small cell lung cancer.

The chain has TRBV5-1 and TRBJ2-7; 8 nucleotides match TRBD2. The CDR3 spans 15 residues. Per germline, CDR1 SGHRS and CDR2 YFSETQ. V shed 4 bases and J 5 bases; nucleotides not matched to a gene: 11. For the CDR3, the DNA is TGCGCCAGCAGCATCCCCCGCGGGGGGATAAACGAGCAGTACTTC. Its protein is CASSIPRGGINEQYF.

The chain has TRBV7-9 and TRBJ1-4; D possibly corresponds to TRBD1 (5 bases). The V gene's germline CDR1 is SEHNR and CDR2 FQNEAQ (reference sequence). The CDR3 sequence is 19 residues long. Trimming removed 1 base from V and 3 bases from J, with 21 bases in between. The CDR3: CASSLDVHRKQGANEKLFF. In DNA, the CDR3 is TGTGCCAGCAGCTTAGACGTTCATCGCAAGCAGGGAGCTAATGAAAAACTGTTTTTT.

The chain combines TRBV6-5 with TRBJ1-5; D unclear. Germline V gene sequence: CDR1 MNHEY, CDR2 SVGAGI. The CDR3 has 13 amino acids. V was pared by 6 bases and J by 3 bases, with 9 bases between. CDR3 nucleotide sequence: TGTGCCAGCAGCCGGGCTCCCAATCAGCCCCAGCATTTT. Encoded protein: CASSRAPNQPQHF.

In its sample, this clone was seen once. The rearrangement uses TRBV6-6 and TRBJ1-1; weak D call: TRBD1 (5 bases). Trimming left V 6 bases short and J 0 bases short, with 8 bases between. Germline CDR1 MNHNY, CDR2 SVGAGI (reference sequence). The CDR3 is 13 residues long. DNA for the CDR3: TGTGCCAGCAGGGACACCATGAACACTGAAGCTTTCTTT. Translating gives CASRDTMNTEAFF.

The table lists this clone with a few counts. V usage is TRBV28 and J usage is TRBJ1-6; 11 nucleotides align to TRBD1. There are 15 residues in the CDR3. Trimming removed 3 bases from V and 9 bases from J; junction bases left unmatched: 4. The germline CDR1 and CDR2 sequences are MDHEN and SYDVKM. This CDR3 is CASSFLDRGRSPLHF. In DNA form, the CDR3 reads TGTGCCAGCAGTTTCCTGGACAGGGGGCGTTCACCCCTCCACTTT.

CDR3 sequence (DNA): TGTGCCAGTGGACGGGGGACAACCCAAGAGACCCAGTACTTC. Translating it yields CASGRGTTQETQYF. This chain connects TRBV28 to TRBJ2-5; D assignment may be TRBD1 or TRBD2 (6 bases each). Germline V gene lookup returns CDR1 MDHEN and CDR2 SYDVKM. V lost 9 bases and J lost 1, with 15 bases in between. The CDR3 spans 14 residues.

V and J are TRBV5-1 and TRBJ1-4; D possibly corresponds to TRBD1 (5 bases). Deletions cut 4 bases from V and 2 bases from J, with 18 bases between. CDR1 is SGHRS, CDR2 YFSETQ, per germline. The CDR3 consists of 17 residues. The CDR3 nucleotides are TGCGCCAGCAGCGCCTCTTCCGGGGCGTCCACTAATGAAAAACTGTTTTTT. Its protein product is CASSASSGASTNEKLFF.